The entry below describes one T cell receptor beta chain. Its target is unknown. The PCR made use of 60 Vbeta and 13 Jbeta primers. The repertoire was sequenced with immunoSEQ multiplex PCR; TCRdb's copy has only in-frame clones and lacks some. The table has 85,000 to 100,000 clones, around 82% seen once. V shed 2 bases and J 2 bases; nucleotides not matched to a gene: 4. The CDR3 totals 15 residues. Germline CDR1 reads SGHTA; CDR2 reads FQGNSA. The sample belongs to a study of cytomegalovirus exposure and HLA in healthy donors. General study findings and limits: It was reported that TCR beta sequences correctly inferred the HLA-A and HLA-B alleles for most subjects. Testing in vitro showed three CMV-associated chains specific for CMV antigens. It was reportedly the case that the classifier diagnosed cytomegalovirus status with high specificity and sensitivity. The number of N-insertions in an Asian-associated ancestry cluster was reportedly below the approximately 700-donor mean in a later analysis.

The sequence was obtained from a middle-aged man in good health and CMV-seronegative. This chain uses TRBV7-2 with TRBJ2-7; 9 bases are a match to TRBD2. Sample: PBMCs. This CDR3 is CASSLQAGGTYEQYF. CDR3 DNA sequence: TGTGCCAGCAGCTTACAGGCGGGAGGGACCTACGAGCAGTACTTC.